These 26 T cell receptor beta chains were all obtained from the same sample, sequenced in a study of blood T cells in healthy people across ages. Combining a sample-barcoded 5' primer with a J-beta primer mix, a second PCR ran for about 7 to 11 cycles. TCRdb passed the 5' RACE reads through MiXCR, listing each CDR3 protein once. This sample has about 1.1 million distinct CDR3 sequences, with 35% to 40% found just once. The sequencing input was blood. The source of these receptors is a man between 18 and 29 years old in good health.

This clonotype was recorded a few times. The J gene is TRBJ1-1, the V gene TRBV9; no clear D gene. Per the germline V gene, CDR1 is SGDLS and CDR2 is YYNGEE. V gave up 4 bases and J gave up 1 base, with 8 bases separating them. The CDR3 totals 13 residues. This CDR3 is CASSMSGNTEAFF. The CDR3 bases are TGTGCCAGCAGCATGTCAGGGAACACTGAAGCTTTCTTT.

This clonotype has just one count. The chain combines TRBV18 with TRBJ1-1; D is possibly TRBD1 (5 bases). Germline values: CDR1 KGHSH, CDR2 LQKENI. The CDR3 is made up of 15 amino acids. The V gene lost 0 bases and the J gene lost 1 base, with 9 bases spanning the gap. The CDR3 DNA reads as TGTGCCAGCTCACCACCGCTGGGGACGAACACTGAAGCTTTCTTT. This sequence encodes CASSPPLGTNTEAFF.

This clonotype was seen only a few times. The V gene is TRBV20-1, the J gene TRBJ1-1; D gene uncertain. From germline, CDR1 is DFQATT and CDR2 SNEGSKA (reference sequence). CDR3 length: 14 amino acids. CDR3: CTLLDLDGNTEAFF. CDR3 bases: TGCACCCTGCTGGATTTAGACGGGAACACTGAAGCTTTCTTT.

This chain connects TRBV7-2 to TRBJ2-3, with 11 bases identical to TRBD2. The V gene's germline CDR1 is SGHTA and CDR2 FQGNSA. This CDR3 has 20 amino acids. The J segment lost 0 bases and the V segment lost 5 bases, leaving 16 bases of the junction unmatched. The CDR3 nucleotides are TGTGCCAGCAGCCTTTGGGCTAGCGGGGGGTTAACGGTGAGCACAGATACGCAGTATTTT. The encoded protein is CASSLWASGGLTVSTDTQYF. Complete variable domain (other parts from reference TRBV7-2 and TRBJ2-3): GAGVSQSPSNKVTEKGKDVELRCDPISGHTALYWYRQSLGQGLEFLIYFQGNSAPDKSGLPSDRFSAERTGGSVSTLTIQRTQQEDSAVYLCASSLWASGGLTVSTDTQYFGPGTRLTVL.

With regard to this clonotype: Sequence at one end of the junction differs from germline and may be a read error. V gene TRBV5-6 combines with J gene TRBJ2-1, with 8 bases fitting TRBD1. The CDR3 contains 17 residues. Germline CDR1 reads SGHDT; CDR2 reads YYEEEE. The CDR3: CASNGQGYLISYNEQFF. As DNA, the CDR3 is TGTGCCAGCAACGGACAGGGCTACCTGATCTCCTACAACGAGCAGTTCTTC.

The rearrangement links TRBV20-1 to TRBJ2-3; D unclear. CDR1 and CDR2 from the germline V gene are DFQATT and SNEGSKA (reference sequence). The CDR3 is made up of 14 amino acids. Trimming shortened V by 1 base and J by 5 bases, and 13 bases separated the two germline ends. The CDR3: CSARVFDSQDTQYF. The CDR3 DNA reads as TGCAGTGCTAGAGTATTTGATTCGCAAGATACGCAGTATTTT.

J is TRBJ1-1 and V is TRBV14; D not resolved. The CDR3 contains 14 residues. V was shortened by 4 bases and J by 4 bases, with 13 bases between the two germline ends. Germline V CDR1 and CDR2: SGHDN, FVKESK. The CDR3 loop reads CASSPLGVATEAFF. CDR3 nucleotides: TGTGCCAGCAGCCCCCTTGGGGTCGCCACTGAAGCTTTCTTT.

The V gene is TRBV6-6, the J gene TRBJ1-1, with 8 bases lining up with TRBD1. The germline V gene has CDR1 MNHNY and CDR2 SVGAGI (reference sequence). Unmatched junction bases numbered 9, after V lost 2 bases and J lost 1 base. The CDR3 sequence is 17 residues long. The CDR3 DNA sequence: TGTGCCAGCAGTTACCCCTACATCGGGACAGGGAACACTGAAGCTTTCTTT. Translated, it gives CASSYPYIGTGNTEAFF.

V gene TRBV6-1 combines with J gene TRBJ2-2, with D maybe TRBD1 (6 bases). Germline V gives CDR1 MNHNS, CDR2 SASEGT. The CDR3 spans 13 residues. V gave up 10 bases and J gave up 4 bases, with 13 bases separating them. The chain's CDR3 is CANRYRVTGELFF. The CDR3 nucleotides are TGTGCCAACCGATACAGGGTCACCGGGGAGCTGTTTTTT.

The chain employs TRBV7-2 and TRBJ2-1; no definite D call. Trimming removed 5 bases at V and 2 bases at J, with 13 bases between. Germline CDR1 SGHTA, CDR2 FQGNSA. The CDR3 consists of 15 residues. CDR3: CASSLLVGTYNEQFF. DNA of the CDR3: TGTGCCAGCAGCCTCCTAGTTGGGACCTACAATGAGCAGTTCTTC.

This clonotype appeared a few times. The chain employs TRBV4-3 and TRBJ1-2, with TRBD1 as a possible D gene (5 bases). CDR1 is LGHNA, CDR2 YSLEER, per germline. The CDR3 totals 17 residues. Trimming removed 1 base from V and 7 bases from J, with 22 bases in between. The CDR3 loop reads CASSQVSGRGATLGYTF. The DNA of the CDR3 is TGCGCCAGCAGCCAAGTCTCAGGACGCGGGGCAACGCTTGGCTACACCTTC.

Only a few counts were recorded for this clonotype. V gene TRBV29-1 combines with J gene TRBJ2-7, with no clear D. The germline V gene encodes CDR1 SQVTM and CDR2 ANQGSEA. This CDR3 spans 11 amino acids. CDR3 sequence (DNA): TGCACCCGGCCCATTGTTAGCGAGCAGTACTTC. It yields the protein CTRPIVSEQYF.

This clonotype was seen a few times. J is TRBJ2-5 and V is TRBV4-2; D is uncertain. Trimming took off 0 bases at V and 5 bases at J, with 10 bases between the two ends. The V gene's germline CDR1 is LGHNA and CDR2 YNFKEQ. The CDR3 runs to 14 residues. The CDR3 coding sequence is TGTGCCAGCAGCCAAGATCGGGTGACGGAGACCCAGTACTTC. This encodes CASSQDRVTETQYF.

Only a few counts were recorded for this clonotype. The chain recombines TRBV9 with TRBJ1-1; D gene unclear. The CDR3 contains 16 residues. Germline CDR1 reads SGDLS; CDR2 reads YYNGEE. The V and J ends lost 0 bases and 3 bases respectively, with 15 bases between them. This CDR3 reads CASSVGVSPSDTEAFF. The CDR3 DNA reads as TGTGCCAGCAGCGTAGGGGTCTCTCCATCAGACACTGAAGCTTTCTTT. The full variable domain, completed using reference TRBV9 and TRBJ1-1, is DSGVTQTPKHLITATGQRVTLRCSPRSGDLSVYWYQQSLDQGLQFLIQYYNGEERAKGNILERFSAQQFPDLHSELNLSSLELGDSALYFCASSVGVSPSDTEAFFGQGTRLTVV.

For this clonotype: A read error is possible here, since a much larger clone lies one base away. The V gene is TRBV5-1, the J gene TRBJ2-7; TRBD1 matches at 8 bases. Germline CDR1 SGHRS, CDR2 YFSETQ. J gave up 5 bases and V 3 bases, and 7 bases lay outside the gene matches. CDR3 size: 14 residues. Here the CDR3 reads CASSSSGQENEQYF. DNA for the CDR3: TGCGCCAGCAGCTCTTCGGGACAGGAGAACGAGCAGTACTTC.

The V call is TRBV7-9, the J call TRBJ2-2, with D unclear. Germline CDR1 and CDR2: SEHNR and FQNEAQ (reference sequence). The CDR3 runs to 17 residues. The germline V and J ends were trimmed by 1 base and 2 bases, with 14 bases remaining between them. The chain's CDR3 is CASSLVWSALNTGELFF. CDR3 DNA sequence: TGTGCCAGCAGCTTAGTATGGTCGGCGCTAAACACCGGGGAGCTGTTTTTT.

In its sample, this clonotype was seen a few times. The rearrangement uses TRBV4-3 and TRBJ1-4, with unresolved D. Trimming stripped 1 base from V and 4 bases from J, with 10 bases between. The CDR3 runs to 15 residues. In germline, CDR1 is LGHNA, CDR2 YSLEER. In nucleotides, the CDR3 is TGCGCCAGCAGCCAAGGAGGCCAGGTTAATGAAAAACTGTTTTTT. As protein: CASSQGGQVNEKLFF.

This clonotype was observed a handful of times. CDR3 sequence: CASTRSNYGYTF. CDR3 DNA sequence: TGTGCCAGCACCAGATCTAACTATGGCTACACCTTC. This chain uses TRBV28 with TRBJ1-2; D remains unclear. CDR3 length equals 12 residues. Germline V gene data show CDR1 as MDHEN and CDR2 as SYDVKM. V lost 7 bases, J lost 0 bases, and 6 bases lay in between.

This clonotype was recorded at least ten times. This rearrangement joins TRBV29-1 to TRBJ1-1; D uncertain. The CDR3 sequence is 12 residues long. CDR1 and CDR2 (germline): SQVTM, ANQGSEA. Trimming removed 4 bases from V and 0 bases from J, with 6 bases in between. The CDR3 protein is CSVGQLNTEAFF. The CDR3 coding sequence is TGCAGCGTTGGACAACTGAACACTGAAGCTTTCTTT.

This clonotype was observed a handful of times. The chain recombines TRBV14 with TRBJ2-7; no reliable D call. Deletions cut 5 bases from V and 2 bases from J, with 10 bases between. Germline V gene lookup returns CDR1 SGHDN and CDR2 FVKESK. The length of the CDR3 is 13 residues. The CDR3 here is CASSDVNAYEQYF. The CDR3 DNA sequence: TGTGCCAGCAGCGACGTAAATGCCTACGAGCAGTACTTC.

The rearrangement uses TRBV27 and TRBJ2-3; D is ambiguous. The germline V gene encodes CDR1 MNHEY and CDR2 SMNVEV (reference sequence). The CDR3 is 13 residues long. The V gene lost 3 bases and the J gene lost 2 bases, with 6 bases spanning the gap. CDR3 loop: CASSFPNTDTQYF. As DNA, the CDR3 is TGTGCCAGCAGTTTCCCCAACACAGATACGCAGTATTTT.

Turning to this clonotype: A much larger clone differs from this one at a single base, so this may be a read error. This sequence joins TRBV4-3 and TRBJ1-1, with 8 bases matching TRBD1. There are 15 residues in the CDR3. V lost 0 bases, J lost 1 base, and 1 base stayed unmatched. From germline, CDR1 is LGHNA and CDR2 YSLEER. CDR3 coding DNA: TGCGCCAGCAGCCAAGAAGACAGGGGGAACACTGAAGCTTTCTTT. It translates to CASSQEDRGNTEAFF.

Many counts were recorded for this clonotype. CDR3: CASSSSLASDSYEQYF. Here the CDR3 DNA reads TGTGCCAGCAGCTCATCCCTAGCGTCTGACTCCTACGAGCAGTACTTC. The chain employs TRBV7-2 and TRBJ2-7; D is possibly TRBD2 (6 bases). CDR1 and CDR2 (germline): SGHTA, FQGNSA. The CDR3 totals 16 residues. The V gene lost 4 bases and the J gene lost 0 bases, with 16 bases spanning the gap.

This clonotype appeared a few times. This chain uses TRBV25-1 with TRBJ2-3; 9 bases are a match to TRBD2. The CDR3 is 16 residues long. Germline lookup yields CDR1 MGHDK and CDR2 SYGVNS. V was pared by 4 bases and J by 4 bases, with 9 bases of the junction left unmatched. The CDR3 nucleotides are TGTGCCAGCAGTGCCTATAGCGGGGGTACTGCAGATACGCAGTATTTT. Translated: CASSAYSGGTADTQYF.

This sequence joins TRBV12-3 or TRBV12-4 and TRBJ1-2; 10 nucleotides align to TRBD1. V shed 6 bases and J 5 bases; nucleotides not matched to a gene: 6. CDR3 length: 14 residues. The CDR3 reads CASRGQGTFYGYTF. The DNA for the CDR3 is TGTGCCAGCAGGGGACAGGGGACTTTTTATGGCTACACCTTC.

J is TRBJ1-1 and V is TRBV29-1; the D gene is possibly TRBD1 (6 bases). CDR3 length equals 12 residues. Trimming stripped 7 bases from V and 5 bases from J, with 14 bases between. Germline-derived CDR1 and CDR2 are SQVTM and ANQGSEA. This CDR3 is CSASDRSTEAFF. CDR3 in DNA: TGCAGCGCCTCGGACAGAAGTACTGAAGCTTTCTTT.